This T cell receptor (beta chain) was identified during a study of T-cell reconstitution after alpha-beta-depleted transplantation in children. As it was prepared, the TCRbeta library received unique molecular identifiers. Via MiXCR, TCRdb re-called the PCR reads, giving one row per CDR3 protein. This sample carries some 530,000 distinct CDR3 sequences, around 12% of them seen once, and the ten largest clones take about 5.6%. This clonotype showed up just a few times. This CDR3 region has 15 residues. The junction had 6 bases not matched to a gene; V was cut back by 3 bases and J by 6 bases. Germline V gives CDR1 KGHSH, CDR2 LQKENI.

J is TRBJ2-1 and V is TRBV18, with 9 bases matching TRBD1. The sample here was PBMCs from the stem cell graft donor, taken from the stem cell graft. This clonotype originated in a human donor who donated a stem cell graft to a child with combined immunodeficiency. This CDR3 reads CASSPWTGVVNEQFF. The DNA of the CDR3 is TGTGCCAGCTCACCCTGGACAGGGGTGGTCAATGAGCAGTTCTTC.